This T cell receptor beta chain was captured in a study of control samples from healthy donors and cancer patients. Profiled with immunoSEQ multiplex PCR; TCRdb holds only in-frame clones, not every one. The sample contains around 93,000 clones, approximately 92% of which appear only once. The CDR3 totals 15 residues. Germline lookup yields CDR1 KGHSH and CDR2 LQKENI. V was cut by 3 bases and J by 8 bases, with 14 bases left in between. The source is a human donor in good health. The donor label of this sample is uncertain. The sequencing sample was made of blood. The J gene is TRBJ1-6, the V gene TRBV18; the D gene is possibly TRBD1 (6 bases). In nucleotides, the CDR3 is TGTGCCAGCTCACCTACAGGGTTACGAGATTCACCCCTCCACTTT. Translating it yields CASSPTGLRDSPLHF.